This T cell receptor (beta chain) derives from a study of tumor and adjacent non-tumor tissue in lung cancer. Study-level information: About 4.17 million productive TCRbeta reads were obtained per sample on average.

Regarding the study as a whole: Top 100 clones took a larger repertoire share in normal lung. Tumor tissue had significantly higher TCR diversity than normal lung.

With respect to this clonotype: Antigen specificity is unknown. Just one base apart from a much larger clone, this may be a read error.

Three rounds of nested PCR, following a modified ARM-PCR protocol, produced the TCRbeta library. TCRdb used MiXCR to reprocess the multiplex PCR reads, holding one entry per CDR3 protein. The table shows about 100,000 distinct CDR3 sequences, with approximately 60% occurring only once. RNA was extracted from bulk tissue without any cell sorting. The normal lung tissue was taken more than 3 cm from the tumor edge. Specimen: distant non-tumor lung tissue. The receptor was derived from a man aged 30-40 years with non-small cell lung cancer.

The DNA for the CDR3 is TGTGCCAGCAGTTACACTAGACGGGGAGATTCACCCCTCCACTTT. This sequence encodes CASSYTRRGDSPLHF. The chain combines TRBV6-5 with TRBJ1-6; the D is unclear. The CDR3 totals 15 residues. V lost 2 bases, J lost 8 bases, and 13 bases lay in between. In germline, CDR1 is MNHEY, CDR2 SVGAGI.